The sequence of this T cell receptor beta chain was determined in a study of early T cells in non-severe SARS-CoV-2 infection. Overall study: Bulk RNA isolated from unsorted whole blood underwent sequencing; chains were not paired.

Each single cDNA molecule received a unique molecular identifier. TCRdb called the 5' RACE reads again in MiXCR, with one record for every CDR3 protein. The sample has fewer than 30,000 distinct CDR3 sequences, about 4.4% seen once. Germline CDR1 SGHKS, CDR2 YYEKEE (reference sequence). V lost 3 bases and J lost 7; bases outside the gene matches: 5. CDR3 length: 13 amino acids. The V gene is TRBV5-5, the J gene TRBJ2-7; TRBD1 agrees at 9 bases. The material sequenced was whole blood. This clonotype originated in an adult who was a healthcare worker with PCR-confirmed SARS-CoV-2 infection or an uninfected control (not recorded which). The CDR3 protein is CASSWTGAGEQYF. For the CDR3, the DNA is TGTGCCAGCAGCTGGACAGGGGCAGGGGAGCAGTACTTC.